What follows are 9 T cell receptor beta chains derived from one specimen sequenced in a study of T cell clonality in common variable immunodeficiency. Only in-frame clones appear in the TCRdb table, and some are missing; sequencing was by immunoSEQ multiplex PCR. The sample shows 50,000 or so clones, none of them appearing just once. The sequencing input was peripheral blood mononuclear cells. Receptor source: a person aged 18 to 70 in good health.

This clone was picked up many times. Read sequence stops 3 residues before the CDR3 end, and the germline J gene provides the missing end. This chain connects TRBV19 to TRBJ1-1, with 10 bases aligning to TRBD1. The length of the CDR3 is 16 residues. V dropped 11 bases and J dropped 3; count of bases not matched to a gene: 15. Germline V CDR1 and CDR2: LNHDA, SQIVND (reference sequence). The CDR3 reads CAAGGDRGAFDTEAFF. CDR3 DNA (partial): TGTGCCGCGGGGGGGGACAGGGGTGCGTTTGACACTGAA.

This clone was detected ten times or more. The read stops 3 residues short of the end of the CDR3; the missing end is completed from the germline J gene. The chain employs TRBV19 and TRBJ1-2; tentative D call: TRBD1 (5 bases). The germline V gene has CDR1 LNHDA and CDR2 SQIVND (reference sequence). The CDR3 consists of 14 residues. The CDR3 sequence is CASSISLQGWGYTF. The covered CDR3 bases are TGTGCCAGTAGTATATCGCTCCAGGGCTGGGGC.

Regarding this clone: A junction boundary mismatches the germline segment, possibly from a read error. The sequence runs out 3 residues before the end of the CDR3; the remainder is reconstructed from the germline J gene. This rearrangement joins TRBV6-2 or TRBV6-3 to TRBJ2-3; maybe TRBD2 (5 bases). CDR1 is MNHEY, CDR2 SVGEGT, per germline. The CDR3 has 13 residues. The part of the CDR3 DNA that was read is TGCTCCCTAGCCCCCCTAACCACAGATACG. This gives the protein CSLAPLTTDT. The full-length CDR3 reads as CSLAPLTTDTQYF.

This clone was found many times. The read ends 3 residues shy of where the CDR3 ends; the end is completed using the germline J gene. J is TRBJ1-2 and V is TRBV20-1; D is possibly TRBD1 (5 bases). This CDR3 has 16 amino acids. Germline values: CDR1 DFQATT, CDR2 SNEGSKA (reference sequence). The covered CDR3 bases are TGCAGTGCATGGCCGGGACTAGCGGAAACAACAGATACC. Its protein is CSAWPGLAETTDT. The CDR3, in full, reads CSAWPGLAETTDTYTF.

There are many counts of this clone. The read comes to an end 3 residues before the CDR3 does, leaving the germline J gene to fill in the end. V and J are TRBV29-1 and TRBJ1-2; D possibly corresponds to TRBD1 (6 bases). V was trimmed by 6 bases and J by 0 bases, leaving 23 bases between them. CDR1 is SQVTM and CDR2 is ANQGSEA in the germline V gene. This CDR3 spans 17 amino acids. The CDR3 bases that were read are TGCAGCGTCCCAGTAGGGGGAGCACCCCCTACTAACTATGGC. It encodes CSVPVGGAPPTNYG. The CDR3 as a whole reads CSVPVGGAPPTNYGYTF.

This clone was seen at least ten times. The DNA ends 3 residues before the CDR3 does, and the rest of the CDR3 is filled in from the germline J gene. The chain carries TRBV7-8 and TRBJ2-3; TRBD2 matches 11 bases. Germline V gene data show CDR1 as SGHVS and CDR2 as FQNEAQ. With 4 bases clipped from V and 6 bases from J, the junction kept 3 bases outside the gene matches. The CDR3 is 14 residues long. Partial CDR3 DNA: TGTGCCAGCAGCTCTAGCGGGGGGCGGGATACG. Amino acids: CASSSSGGRDT. The whole CDR3 reads CASSSSGGRDTQYF.

This clone was found many times. The CDR3 reads CASSLEPTRSYEQYF. The sequenced part of the CDR3 DNA is TGTGCCAGCAGCTTAGAGCCGACAAGAAGCTACGAG. This chain joins TRBV7-6 and TRBJ2-7; D remains ambiguous. The CDR3 end falls 3 residues outside the read, so it is completed with the germline J gene. The CDR3 extends over 15 amino acids. CDR1 SGHVS and CDR2 FNYEAQ come from the germline V gene. The V gene lost 1 base and the J gene lost 3 bases, with 13 bases spanning the gap.

This clone was counted ten times or more. The CDR3 extends 3 residues past the end of the read, so its final part is completed from the germline J gene. This sequence joins TRBV9 and TRBJ2-5; possibly TRBD1 for D (5 bases). There are 13 residues in the CDR3. CDR1 is SGDLS, CDR2 YYNGEE, per germline. The V end was cut by 0 bases, the J end by 5 bases, with 8 bases between. Incomplete CDR3 DNA: TGTGCCAGCAGCGTAGAACCAGGGGAGACC. Translated, it gives CASSVEPGET. The full CDR3 sequence reads CASSVEPGETQYF.

This clone was observed a few times. Sequencing ends 3 residues short of the CDR3 end; the germline J gene provides the rest. The chain is built from TRBV4-2 and TRBJ2-5; 9 bases line up with TRBD2. CDR3 length: 17 amino acids. Germline CDR1 and CDR2: LGHNA and YNFKEQ. Trimming took 1 base from V and 0 from J; bases not matched to a gene: 6. CDR3 sequence reads: CASSQVVAGANQETQYF. The sequenced part of the CDR3 DNA is TGTGCCAGCAGCCAAGTAGTAGCGGGGGCTAACCAAGAGACC.